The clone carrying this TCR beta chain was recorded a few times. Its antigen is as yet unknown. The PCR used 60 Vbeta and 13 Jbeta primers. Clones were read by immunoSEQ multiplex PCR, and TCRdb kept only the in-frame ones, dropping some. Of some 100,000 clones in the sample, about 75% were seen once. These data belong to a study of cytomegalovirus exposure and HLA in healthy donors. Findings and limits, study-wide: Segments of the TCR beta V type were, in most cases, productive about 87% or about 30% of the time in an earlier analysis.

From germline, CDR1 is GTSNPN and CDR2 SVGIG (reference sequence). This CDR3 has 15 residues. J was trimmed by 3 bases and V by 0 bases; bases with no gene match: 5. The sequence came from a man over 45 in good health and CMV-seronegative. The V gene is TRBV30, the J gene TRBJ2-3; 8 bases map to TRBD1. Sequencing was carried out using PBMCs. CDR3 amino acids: CAWSVPTGGTDTQYF. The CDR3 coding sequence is TGTGCCTGGAGTGTACCCACAGGGGGGACAGATACGCAGTATTTT.